This T cell receptor beta chain originates from a study of regulatory T cells in long-lasting Graves disease (TCRdb year 2021). Turning to the overall study: Patients with newly diagnosed Graves' disease had been on antithyroid drugs for under 3 months. A total of roughly 35 samples underwent TCR sequencing: about 13 from persistent and roughly 20 from newly diagnosed Graves' disease patients. Peripheral blood TCR sequencing and RNA sequencing compared persistent Graves' disease patients with newly diagnosed Graves' disease patients. The study took place in China and was registered as a clinical trial. General findings and caveats noted by the study authors: Persistent Graves' disease patients showed lower TCR Shannon entropy and fewer highly expanded clones than newly diagnosed patients, suggesting clonal expansion. The authors acknowledged the small sample size as a limitation that may reduce accuracy. Only peripheral blood was studied, because thyroid tissue, the primary lesion, was inaccessible. Only the TCR beta chain was sequenced and analyzed. Patients with persistent disease shared more public clonotypes (approximately 2,500) than newly diagnosed patients did (966).

This clonotype was seen at least ten times. Its target antigen remains unknown. Base qualities were left out, and no much larger clone turns up one base away. Library preparation was by multiplex PCR. Reads for this sample came from an Illumina HiSeq 4000. TCR beta libraries were built with iRepertoire HTBI primers and Arm-PCR amplification of CDR3 regions. Gel purification was performed on PCR products prior to sequencing. Processing in the source paper ran as follows. Gene usage analysis of CDR3 amino acid clonotypes used the 60 to 80 TRBV and 14 to 15 TRBJ segments found across samples. COPE and FqMerger were used to merge the filtered high-quality paired reads into contigs. BLAST was used to align contigs to IMGT TRBV, TRBD and TRBJ reference genes, with CDR3 defined following IMGT. Highly expanded clones were defined as clonotypes with a frequency above 0.1%. Repertoire diversity was measured by Shannon entropy, and V-J evenness by the Gini coefficient. Clonotypes shared by more than one individual were considered public. Starting from the raw public reads, TCRdb applied fastp trimming at Q25, assembled clones with MiXCR and retained in-frame beta chains. Each record represents a unique CDR3 protein, reported with the most common genes and DNA among its rows. The V and J calls and clone size come from TCRdb's table, not from the authors' own analysis. The sample has approximately 440,000 distinct CDR3 sequences on record, around 15% of them singletons. 12% of the sample goes to the ten largest clones.

The intended sense of this specimen's time point label: newly diagnosed GD, antithyroid drugs for less than 3 months. For both TCR sequencing and RNA sequencing, RNA was extracted from PBMCs using TRIzol. The diagnosis of Graves' disease was made according to American Thyroid Association guidelines. Patients were recruited from an endocrinology department in Xi'an, China. Each patient gave about 10 milliliters of peripheral blood, collected in an EDTA anticoagulant tube. Ficoll Paque Plus density gradient separation was used to isolate PBMCs, and no further T cell sorting was performed. An Agilent 2100 Bioanalyzer and agarose gel were used to check RNA quality, and a NanoDrop 2000 was used to measure RNA concentration. These records were also assigned to another study, of T cells in Graves' hyperthyroidism and ophthalmopathy. The second study's authors report: Graves' hyperthyroidism was defined as stable when no progression to ophthalmopathy occurred over 18 months of follow-up. Hyperthyroidism patients were aged 18 to 65 years and newly diagnosed, with disease duration of less than 2 months. Patients with uncontrolled infections, other autoimmune diseases, pregnancy or lactation were excluded. Diagnoses were based on clinical symptoms, serum thyroxine and TRAb, thyroid ultrasound and orbital computed tomography. A first-round RT-PCR of the TCR CDR3 used the HTBI primer set with the Qiagen OneStep RT-PCR kit. Most expanded thyroid clonotypes (frequency above 0.001) were also detected in blood, a finding suggesting that blood repertoires may reflect thyroid immune responses. A model built on a 13 V-J signature distinguished ophthalmopathy from stable hyperthyroidism, reaching roughly 88% sensitivity and 81.08% specificity in cross-validation and 80%/75% in testing. In validation, progression to ophthalmopathy was predicted by the model with 70.59% sensitivity and roughly 76% specificity, a median of about 6 months before onset. A discovery cohort of about a hundred patients, 43 with Graves' ophthalmopathy and about 58 with stable Graves' hyperthyroidism, was used to find distinguishing TCR V-J signatures. Prospective prediction of ophthalmopathy was tested in an independent validation cohort consisting of fewer than 20 hyperthyroidism patients and around 17 patients who later progressed to ophthalmopathy. The roughly 94 discovery patients were randomly split 7:3 into training and test sets. In about 6 Graves' hyperthyroidism patients, the study also compared T-cell repertoires from thyroid tissue with T-cell repertoires from blood. After blood sampling, hyperthyroidism patients were treated with methimazole at a starting dose of 30 mg daily, and ophthalmopathy patients were treated with high-dose intravenous methylprednisolone. Libraries were constructed in a second round of multiplex PCR, after which size selection and purification were carried out. Paired-end sequencing of the libraries was performed with 100 bp reads on an Illumina HiSeq2000. SOAPnuke was used to process the raw data, removing reads that contained adapters or uncalled bases, had a mean Phred below 15, or lacked an exact match to the constant primer or identifier. High-quality paired reads were merged using COPE v1.2.5, and each unique nucleotide sequence was defined as a clonotype. Clonotypes were aligned to IMGT TRBV, TRBD and TRBJ reference segments using MiTCR v1.1. The analysis included only V-J combinations with a frequency above 0.0001, which together covered around 99% of the repertoires. The TCS score was defined as F50 (clonal expansion) divided by E x V (chaos), with BLOSUM62-based TCRdist calculated between CDR3 peptides within each V-J. Welch's t-statistics and random forest reduced some 510 V-J features to about 12, which were used in a naive Bayes classifier (R e1071). No statistical method was used to fix the sample size in advance, and group allocation was not hidden from the investigators. The paper reports TCR Vbeta CDR3 sequencing of some 140 peripheral blood samples: 40 or so ophthalmopathy, over 70 hyperthyroidism and around 17 progressor patients.

The source of this sequence is a man aged 35 to 55 with Graves disease. Donor details come from another sample of the same person, matched by shared clones. Sequencing was performed on peripheral blood mononuclear cells (PBMCs), taken at new diagnosis, from a patient treated with antithyroid drugs.

This receptor carries the CDR3 CASSLGLAGGNTYNEQFF. The nucleotide sequence is TGTGCCAGCAGCTTAGGACTAGCGGGAGGGAACACCTACAATGAGCAGTTCTTC. This chain joins TRBV7-6 to TRBJ2-1, with 14 bases aligning to TRBD2. According to the germline V gene, CDR1 reads SGHVS and CDR2 reads FNYEAQ. The germline V and J ends show losses of 1 base and 2 bases respectively, and no gene match explains 4 bases of the junction. Inclusive of the bounding cysteine and phenylalanine, the CDR3 is 18 residues long. Here the CDR3 DNA is all that survives: 54 bases in frame from base 1. Here the CDR3 is joined to the reference TRBV7-6 and TRBJ2-1 genes, and the full variable domain is: GAGVSQSPRYKVTKRGQDVALRCDPISGHVSLYWYRQALGQGPEFLTYFNYEAQQDKSGLPNDRFSAERPEGSISTLTIQRTEQRDSAMYRCASSLGLAGGNTYNEQFFGPGTRLTVL.